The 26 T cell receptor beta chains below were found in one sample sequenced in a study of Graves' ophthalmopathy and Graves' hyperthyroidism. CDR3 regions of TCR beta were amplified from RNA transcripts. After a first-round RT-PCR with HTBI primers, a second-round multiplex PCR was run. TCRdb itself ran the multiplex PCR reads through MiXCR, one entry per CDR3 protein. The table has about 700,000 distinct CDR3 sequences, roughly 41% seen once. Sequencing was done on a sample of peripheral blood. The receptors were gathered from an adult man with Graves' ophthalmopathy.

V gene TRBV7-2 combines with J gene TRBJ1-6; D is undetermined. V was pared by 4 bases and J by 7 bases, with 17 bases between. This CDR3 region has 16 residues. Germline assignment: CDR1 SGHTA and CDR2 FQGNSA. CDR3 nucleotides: TGTGCCAGCAGCTCCTCTCGTCCGGAAACAAATTCACCCCTCCACTTT. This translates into CASSSSRPETNSPLHF.

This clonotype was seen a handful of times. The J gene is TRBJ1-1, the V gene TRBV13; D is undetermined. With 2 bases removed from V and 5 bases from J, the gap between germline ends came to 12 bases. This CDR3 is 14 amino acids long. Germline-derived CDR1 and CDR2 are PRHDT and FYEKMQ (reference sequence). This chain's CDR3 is CASSLSLKTTEAFF. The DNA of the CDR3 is TGTGCCAGCAGCTTATCACTCAAGACAACTGAAGCTTTCTTT.

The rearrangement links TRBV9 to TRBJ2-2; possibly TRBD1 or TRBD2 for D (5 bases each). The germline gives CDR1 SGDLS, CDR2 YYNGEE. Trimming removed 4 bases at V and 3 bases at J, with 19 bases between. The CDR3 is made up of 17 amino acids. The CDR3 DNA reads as TGTGCCAGCAGCCCAAGGGCCGGGACGCAGGACACCGGGGAGCTGTTTTTT. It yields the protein CASSPRAGTQDTGELFF.

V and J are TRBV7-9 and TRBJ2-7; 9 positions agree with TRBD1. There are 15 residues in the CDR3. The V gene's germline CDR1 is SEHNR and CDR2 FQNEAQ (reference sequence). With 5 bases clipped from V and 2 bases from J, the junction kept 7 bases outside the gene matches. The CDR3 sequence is CASSRPGQGPYEQYF. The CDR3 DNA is TGTGCCAGCAGCCGGCCCGGACAGGGGCCCTACGAGCAGTACTTC.

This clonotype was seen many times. The CDR3 DNA sequence: TGCAGTGCTAGCCTCCCGGTCGTGGAGACCCAGTACTTC. Residues: CSASLPVVETQYF. The V call is TRBV20-1, the J call TRBJ2-5, with D uncertain. The CDR3 has 13 residues. CDR1 and CDR2 from the germline V gene are DFQATT and SNEGSKA (reference sequence). V shed 3 bases and J shed 5 bases, with 13 bases lying between them.

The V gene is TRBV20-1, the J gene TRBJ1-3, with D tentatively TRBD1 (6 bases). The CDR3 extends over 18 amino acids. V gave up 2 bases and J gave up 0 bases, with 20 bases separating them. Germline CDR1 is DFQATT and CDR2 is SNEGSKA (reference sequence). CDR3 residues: CSARIFKTGTNSGNTIYF. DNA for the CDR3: TGCAGTGCTAGAATATTTAAGACCGGGACAAACTCTGGAAACACCATATATTTT.

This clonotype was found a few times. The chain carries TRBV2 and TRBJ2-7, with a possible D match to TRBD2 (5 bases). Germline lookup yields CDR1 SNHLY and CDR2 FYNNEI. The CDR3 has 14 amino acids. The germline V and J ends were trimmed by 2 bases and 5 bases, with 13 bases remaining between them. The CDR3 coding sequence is TGTGCCAGCAGTGAAACGGGGTGGCGGAACGAGCAGTACTTC. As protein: CASSETGWRNEQYF. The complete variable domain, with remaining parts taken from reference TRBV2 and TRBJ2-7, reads EPEVTQTPSHQVTQMGQEVILRCVPISNHLYFYWYRQILGQKVEFLVSFYNNEISEKSEIFDDQFSVERPDGSNFTLKIRSTKLEDSAMYFCASSETGWRNEQYFGPGTRLTVT.

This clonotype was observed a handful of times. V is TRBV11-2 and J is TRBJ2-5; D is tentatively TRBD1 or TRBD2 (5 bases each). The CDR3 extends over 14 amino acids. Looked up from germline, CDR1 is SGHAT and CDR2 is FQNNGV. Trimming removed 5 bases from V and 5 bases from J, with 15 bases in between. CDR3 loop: CASSPGTAAETQYF. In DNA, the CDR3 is TGTGCCAGCAGCCCCGGGACCGCTGCGGAGACCCAGTACTTC.

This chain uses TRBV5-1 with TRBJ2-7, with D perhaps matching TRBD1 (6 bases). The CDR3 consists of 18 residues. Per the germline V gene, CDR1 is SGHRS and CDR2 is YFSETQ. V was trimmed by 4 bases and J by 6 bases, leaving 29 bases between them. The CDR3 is CASSGGLTQGRSFGEQYF. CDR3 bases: TGCGCCAGCAGCGGGGGCCTGACACAGGGTCGCTCATTCGGCGAGCAGTACTTC.

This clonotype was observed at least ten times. The CDR3 DNA reads as TGTGCCAGCAGTTTAGTGGGACAAGGCTCCTACGAGCAGTACTTC. It yields the protein CASSLVGQGSYEQYF. The chain recombines TRBV6-6 with TRBJ2-7, with D possibly being TRBD1 (6 bases). The CDR3 spans 15 residues. Germline V CDR1 and CDR2: MNHNY, SVGAGI (reference sequence). The V end was cut by 4 bases, the J end by 0 bases, with 13 bases between.

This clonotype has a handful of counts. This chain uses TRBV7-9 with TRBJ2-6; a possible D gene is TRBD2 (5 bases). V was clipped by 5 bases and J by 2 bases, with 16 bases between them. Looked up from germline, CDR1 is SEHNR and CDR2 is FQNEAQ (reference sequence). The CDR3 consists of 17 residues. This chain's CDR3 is CASSHWRAATGANVLTF. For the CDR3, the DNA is TGTGCCAGCAGCCACTGGCGGGCGGCTACTGGGGCCAACGTCCTGACTTTC.

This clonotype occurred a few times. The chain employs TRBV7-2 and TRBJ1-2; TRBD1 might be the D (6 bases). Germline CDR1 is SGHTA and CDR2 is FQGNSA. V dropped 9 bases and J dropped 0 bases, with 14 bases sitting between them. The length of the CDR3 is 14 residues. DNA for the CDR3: TGTGCCAGTCCAGGGGATAGTACTAACTATGGCTACACCTTC. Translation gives CASPGDSTNYGYTF.

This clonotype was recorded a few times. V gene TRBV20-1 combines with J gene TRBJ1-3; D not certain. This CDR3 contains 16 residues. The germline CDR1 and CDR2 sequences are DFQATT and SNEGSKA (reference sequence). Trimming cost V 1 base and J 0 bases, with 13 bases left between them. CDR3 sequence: CSARAQDGSSGNTIYF. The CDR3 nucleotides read TGCAGTGCTAGAGCCCAGGACGGGAGCTCTGGAAACACCATATATTTT.

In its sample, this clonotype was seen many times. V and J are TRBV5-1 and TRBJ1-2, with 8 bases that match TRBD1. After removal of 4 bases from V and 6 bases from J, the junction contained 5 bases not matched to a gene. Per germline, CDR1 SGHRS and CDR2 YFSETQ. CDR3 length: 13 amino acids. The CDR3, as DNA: TGCGCCAGCAGCCCAGGACAGGGTGATGGCTACACCTTC. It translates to CASSPGQGDGYTF.

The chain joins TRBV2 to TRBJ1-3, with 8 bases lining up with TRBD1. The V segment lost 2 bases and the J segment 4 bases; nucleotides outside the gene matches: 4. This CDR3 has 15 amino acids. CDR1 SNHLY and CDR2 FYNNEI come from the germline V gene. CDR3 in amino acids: CASSESGQAGNTIYF. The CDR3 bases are TGTGCCAGCAGTGAATCGGGACAGGCCGGAAACACCATATATTTT.

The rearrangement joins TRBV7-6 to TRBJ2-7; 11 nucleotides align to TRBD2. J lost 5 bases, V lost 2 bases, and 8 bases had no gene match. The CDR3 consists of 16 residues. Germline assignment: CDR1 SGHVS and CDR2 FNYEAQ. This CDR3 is CASSLSSTSGNNEQYF. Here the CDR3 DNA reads TGTGCCAGCAGCTTATCCTCGACTAGCGGGAACAACGAGCAGTACTTC.

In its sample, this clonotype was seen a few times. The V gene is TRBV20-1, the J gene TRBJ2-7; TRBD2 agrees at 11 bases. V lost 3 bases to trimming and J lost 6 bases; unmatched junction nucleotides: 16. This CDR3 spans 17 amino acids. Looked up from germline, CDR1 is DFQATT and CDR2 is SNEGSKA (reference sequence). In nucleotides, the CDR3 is TGCAGTGCTAGCCCGGCGTCTGTCCAGACTAGCGGGACCGAGCAGTACTTC. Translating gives CSASPASVQTSGTEQYF.

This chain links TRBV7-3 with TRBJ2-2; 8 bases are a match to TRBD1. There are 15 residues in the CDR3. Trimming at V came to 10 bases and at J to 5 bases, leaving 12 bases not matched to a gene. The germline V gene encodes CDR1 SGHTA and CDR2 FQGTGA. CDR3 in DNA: TGTGCCACTCGAACCAGGGGGCTTGAGACCGGGGAGCTGTTTTTT. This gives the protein CATRTRGLETGELFF.

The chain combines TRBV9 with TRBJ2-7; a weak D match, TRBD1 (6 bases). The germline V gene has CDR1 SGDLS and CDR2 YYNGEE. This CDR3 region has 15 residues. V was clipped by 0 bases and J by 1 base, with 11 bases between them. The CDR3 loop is CASSVAGHDSYEQYF. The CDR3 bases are TGTGCCAGCAGCGTAGCGGGACACGATTCCTACGAGCAGTACTTC.

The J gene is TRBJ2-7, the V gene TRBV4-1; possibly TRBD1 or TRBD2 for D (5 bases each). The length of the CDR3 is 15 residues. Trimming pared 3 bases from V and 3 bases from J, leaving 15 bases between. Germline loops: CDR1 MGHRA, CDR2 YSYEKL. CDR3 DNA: TGCGCCAGCAGCCATGCGGAGAGGGGTATCTACGAGCAGTACGTC. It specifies CASSHAERGIYEQYV.

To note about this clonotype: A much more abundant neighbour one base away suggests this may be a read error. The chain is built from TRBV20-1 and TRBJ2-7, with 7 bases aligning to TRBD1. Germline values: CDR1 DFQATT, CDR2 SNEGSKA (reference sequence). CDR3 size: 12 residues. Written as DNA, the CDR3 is TGCAGTGCTTGCTCACAGGGGAACGAGCGGTACTTC. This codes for CSACSQGNERYF.

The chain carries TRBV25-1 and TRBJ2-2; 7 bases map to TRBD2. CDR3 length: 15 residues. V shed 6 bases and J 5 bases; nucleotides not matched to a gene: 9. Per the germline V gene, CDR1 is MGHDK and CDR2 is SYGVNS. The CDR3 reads CASSLGGDFTGELFF. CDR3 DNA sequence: TGTGCCAGCAGCTTGGGGGGGGATTTTACCGGGGAGCTGTTTTTT.

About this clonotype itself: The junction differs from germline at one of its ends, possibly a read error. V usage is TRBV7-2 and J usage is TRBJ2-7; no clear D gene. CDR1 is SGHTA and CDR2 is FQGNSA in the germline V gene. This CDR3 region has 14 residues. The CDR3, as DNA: TGTGCCAGCAGCTTAGGTCCAGCTACCTACGAGCAGTGCTTC. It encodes CASSLGPATYEQCF.

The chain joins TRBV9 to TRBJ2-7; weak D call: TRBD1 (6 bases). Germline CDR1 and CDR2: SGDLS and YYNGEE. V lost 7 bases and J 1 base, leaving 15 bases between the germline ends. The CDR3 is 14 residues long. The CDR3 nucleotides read TGTGCCAGCGGCCGAGGACAGCGTTCCTACGAGCAGTACTTC. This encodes CASGRGQRSYEQYF.

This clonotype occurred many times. The CDR3 DNA is TGTGCCAGCAGCTTAGGTCTCAGGAGGTCCTACGAGCAGTACTTC. This gives the protein CASSLGLRRSYEQYF. The V call is TRBV7-2, the J call TRBJ2-7, with D possibly being TRBD2 (5 bases). The CDR3 runs 15 residues. Trimming took off 1 base at V and 1 base at J, with 11 bases between the two ends. Per the germline V gene, CDR1 is SGHTA and CDR2 is FQGNSA.

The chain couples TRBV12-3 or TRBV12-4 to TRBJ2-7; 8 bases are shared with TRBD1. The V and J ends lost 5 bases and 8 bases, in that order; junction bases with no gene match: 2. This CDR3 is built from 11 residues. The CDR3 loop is CASSQGAKQYF. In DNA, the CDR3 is TGTGCCAGCAGTCAGGGGGCCAAGCAGTACTTC.